This TCR beta chain is drawn from a study of blood T cells in healthy people across ages (dated by TCRdb to between 2014 and 2017). For context, the study as a whole: Template switching captured roughly one uniquely barcoded TCR beta cDNA molecule per two T cells in model experiments. To avoid experimental bias, donors of different ages were randomly spread across the sequencing lanes. Two additional independent replicas of 1 million unique cDNA reads from the same blood draw were analyzed for two donors (one aged 18 to 30 and one aged 80 or older). The study measured age-related changes in TCR beta repertoire diversity using deep sequencing normalized with unique cDNA molecular identifiers. Four age groups were formed from the donors: young (average roughly 16 years), middle-aged (approximately 40), aged (roughly 59) and long-lived (about 80).

The donors were some 36 Caucasian individuals from Russia, aged roughly 6 to 100 years, who were systemically healthy. Approximately 10 milliliters of peripheral blood were collected from each donor into EDTA-treated Vacutainer tubes. Ficoll-Paque density-gradient centrifugation was used to isolate PBMCs, with at least 6.5 million per sample. Trizol reagent was used to extract total RNA from PBMCs, with at least 5 micrograms per sample. Naive CD45RAhigh/CD27high T cell percentages were measured by flow cytometry on a PBMC aliquot from every donor. This clonotype was detected many times. Its target antigen remains unknown. No base qualities exist here, and no much larger clone lies one base off it. From the cysteine through the phenylalanine, the CDR3 covers 11 amino acids. Only CDR3 DNA remains: 33 bases, in frame from the first base. V and J lose 0 bases and 4 bases, and a span of 3 bases separates them. The CDR1 and CDR2 encoded by the germline V gene (reference sequence) are DFQATT and SNEGSKA.

Receptor libraries were prepared by 5' RACE. TCRdb shows the sequencer as Illumina HiSeq 2500. A second PCR of about 6 to 12 cycles was run with a J-beta primer mix and a sample-barcoded 5' primer. A template-switch 5' adaptor carrying 12 random nucleotides introduced a unique molecular identifier onto each TCR beta cDNA molecule. Each sample yielded at least 2.5 million CDR3-containing paired-end reads. First-strand cDNA was synthesized from all RNA with the Mint cDNA synthesis kit, primed by a TRBC-specific oligonucleotide. All cDNA was treated with uracil-DNA glycosylase and then went through a first 18-cycle PCR with the universal primers M1SS and BC2_uni_R. Under the source paper's analysis protocol: Normalization of each sample was performed by random selection of 1 million high-quality reads, each carrying a distinct molecular identifier. Reads with shared molecular identifiers were discarded instead of being binned into consensus sequences. MiTCR, set to a Q25 quality threshold and the strictest error-elimination algorithm, was used for CDR3 identification, clonotype clustering and error correction. Lower-bound total TCR beta diversity was estimated with a nonparametric unseen species model using Euler transformation. Clones were called with MiXCR by TCRdb after fastp trimmed the public reads at Q25, and only in-frame beta chains were retained. Rows merge per CDR3 protein into single entries with the most common DNA and genes. The V and J calls reflect TCRdb's pipeline rather than the authors' work. The sample table contains roughly 900,000 distinct CDR3 sequences; only one count was recorded for more than 25% of them. The top ten constitute approximately 15% of the sample.

Points the paper makes about the study in general: Compared with the aged group, more naive CD4+ T cells, fewer expanded clones and increased TCR diversity were shown by the long-lived group, suggesting age selection. Bulk unsorted PBMC profiling prevented conclusive comparison of naive and antigen-experienced compartments. As age increased, observed TCR beta diversity per million T cells dropped in a roughly linear way, and a significant reduction was already evident by age about 40. The CMV infection status of donors was not known, potentially confounding age-related changes in expanded clonotypes. There was a strong correlation between observed TCR beta diversity and the percentage of naive T cells measured by flow cytometry. Estimates of total diversity based on one million sequenced T cells were regarded as lower bounds and as underestimates.

The TCR originated in a woman over 75 in good health. Sequencing was done on a sample of blood. Recombination linked TRBV20-1 to TRBJ1-1; the D gene assignment is ambiguous. The nucleotide sequence reads TGCAGTGCTAGAGAATTCACTGAAGCTTTCTTT. It specifies CSAREFTEAFF.